Described below is a single T cell receptor (beta chain) sequence and its context. Its cognate antigen is unknown. Clones were sequenced by immunoSEQ multiplex PCR, and TCRdb holds only the in-frame ones, with some missing. This table holds 100,000 or so clones, roughly 89% found once. The data were obtained in a study of identifying expanded T cells in peripheral blood. Regarding the study as a whole: Across healthy donors, higher total template counts meant significantly greater two-week count variance.

Germline V gene data show CDR1 as SNHLY and CDR2 as FYNNEI. There are 12 residues in the CDR3. V was pared by 4 bases and J by 2 bases, with 4 bases between. The clonotype comes from a person aged 18 to 75 in good health. Sequenced sample: blood. The rearrangement links TRBV2 to TRBJ2-3; D remains unclear. This chain's CDR3 is CASSAITDTQYF. CDR3 DNA: TGTGCCAGCAGTGCTATCACAGATACGCAGTATTTT. The full variable domain, its missing parts supplied by reference TRBV2 and TRBJ2-3, is EPEVTQTPSHQVTQMGQEVILRCVPISNHLYFYWYRQILGQKVEFLVSFYNNEISEKSEIFDDQFSVERPDGSNFTLKIRSTKLEDSAMYFCASSAITDTQYFGPGTRLTVL.